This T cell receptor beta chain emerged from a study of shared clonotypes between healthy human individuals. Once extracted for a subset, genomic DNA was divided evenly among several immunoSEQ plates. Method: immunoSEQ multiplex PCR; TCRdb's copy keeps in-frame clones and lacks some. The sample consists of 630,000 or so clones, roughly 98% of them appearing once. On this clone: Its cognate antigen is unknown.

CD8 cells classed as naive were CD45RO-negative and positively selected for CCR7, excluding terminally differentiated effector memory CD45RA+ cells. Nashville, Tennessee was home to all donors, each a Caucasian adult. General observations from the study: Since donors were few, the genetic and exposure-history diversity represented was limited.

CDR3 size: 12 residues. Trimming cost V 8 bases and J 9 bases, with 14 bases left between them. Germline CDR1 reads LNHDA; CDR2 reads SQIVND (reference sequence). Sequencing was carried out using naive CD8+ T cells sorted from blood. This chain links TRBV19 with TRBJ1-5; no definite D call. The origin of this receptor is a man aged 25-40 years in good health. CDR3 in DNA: TGTGCCAGTTCACAGTTCCCAGGGCCCCAGCATTTT. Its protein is CASSQFPGPQHF.